The TCR beta chain described here comes from a study of blood T cell repertoires in COVID-19. Study as a whole: PBMCs, B-cell-depleted T cells, or T cells provided the cDNA or gDNA that made up the material.

This CDR3 comprises 16 residues. Per germline, CDR1 LGHDT and CDR2 YNNKEL (reference sequence). The germline V and J ends were trimmed by 1 base and 0 bases, with 12 bases remaining between them. In the study's own analysis: Amplified reference gene primers provided the basis for estimating nucleated cell counts. Here immunoSEQ multiplex PCR was the method, and the copy in TCRdb shows in-frame clones only, minus some. From that table come the V and J calls and clone size; the DNA was used to work out D and trimming. The sample has over 70,000 clones, around 82% seen once. The TCR originated in a man aged 55 to 70 with acute or convalescent COVID-19. The genes are TRBV3-1 (or the pseudogene TRBV3-2) and TRBJ1-2; no definite D call. Specimen: peripheral blood. The CDR3: CASSQASPRANYGYTF. The CDR3 nucleotides are TGTGCCAGCAGCCAAGCCTCACCTAGAGCTAACTATGGCTACACCTTC.